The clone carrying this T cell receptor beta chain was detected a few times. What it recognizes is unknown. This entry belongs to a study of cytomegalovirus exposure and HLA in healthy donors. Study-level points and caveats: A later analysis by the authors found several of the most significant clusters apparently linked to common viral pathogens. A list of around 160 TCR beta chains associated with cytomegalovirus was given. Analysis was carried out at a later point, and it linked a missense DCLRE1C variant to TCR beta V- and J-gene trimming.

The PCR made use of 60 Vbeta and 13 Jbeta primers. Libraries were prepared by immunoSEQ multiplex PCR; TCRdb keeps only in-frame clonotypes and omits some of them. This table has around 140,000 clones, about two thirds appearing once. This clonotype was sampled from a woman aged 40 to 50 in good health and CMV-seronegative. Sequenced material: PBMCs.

The CDR3 region is CASSYDGGHNEQFF. CDR3 sequence (DNA): TGTGCCAGCAGTTATGACGGCGGCCACAATGAGCAGTTCTTC. The chain carries TRBV5-4 and TRBJ2-1; D is undetermined. Trimming pared 5 bases from V and 5 bases from J, leaving 14 bases between. Germline CDR1 SGHNT, CDR2 YYREEE (reference sequence). CDR3 length equals 14 residues. Complete variable domain (other parts from reference TRBV5-4 and TRBJ2-1): ETGVTQSPTHLIKTRGQQVTLRCSSQSGHNTVSWYQQALGQGPQFIFQYYREEENGRGNFPPRFSGLQFPNYSSELNVNALELDDSALYLCASSYDGGHNEQFFGPGTRLTVL.